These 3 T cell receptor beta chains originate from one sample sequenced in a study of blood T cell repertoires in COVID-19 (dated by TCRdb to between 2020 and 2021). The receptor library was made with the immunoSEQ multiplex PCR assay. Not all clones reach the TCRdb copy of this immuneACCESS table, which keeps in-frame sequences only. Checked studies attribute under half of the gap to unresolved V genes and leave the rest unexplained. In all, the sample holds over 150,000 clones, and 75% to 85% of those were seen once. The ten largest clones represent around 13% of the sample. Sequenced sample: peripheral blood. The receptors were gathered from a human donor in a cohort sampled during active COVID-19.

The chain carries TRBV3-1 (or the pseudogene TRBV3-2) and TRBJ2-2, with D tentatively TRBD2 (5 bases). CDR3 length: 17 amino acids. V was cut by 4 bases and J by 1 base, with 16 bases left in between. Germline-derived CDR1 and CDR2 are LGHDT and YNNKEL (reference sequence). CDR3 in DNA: TGTGCCAGCAGCCGAAAAACCCTCGGACTGAACACCGGGGAGCTGTTTTTT. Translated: CASSRKTLGLNTGELFF.

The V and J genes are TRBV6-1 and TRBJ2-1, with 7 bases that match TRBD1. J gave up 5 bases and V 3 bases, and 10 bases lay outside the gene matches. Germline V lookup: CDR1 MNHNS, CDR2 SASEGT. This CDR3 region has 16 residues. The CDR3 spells CASSDPPGQRNNEQFF. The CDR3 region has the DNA TGTGCCAGCAGTGATCCGCCGGGACAGCGAAACAATGAGCAGTTCTTC.

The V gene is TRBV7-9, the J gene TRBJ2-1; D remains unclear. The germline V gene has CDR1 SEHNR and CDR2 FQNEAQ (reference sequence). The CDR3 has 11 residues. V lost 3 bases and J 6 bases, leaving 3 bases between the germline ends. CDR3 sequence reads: CASSFGNEQFF. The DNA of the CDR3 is TGTGCCAGCAGCTTCGGCAATGAGCAGTTCTTC.